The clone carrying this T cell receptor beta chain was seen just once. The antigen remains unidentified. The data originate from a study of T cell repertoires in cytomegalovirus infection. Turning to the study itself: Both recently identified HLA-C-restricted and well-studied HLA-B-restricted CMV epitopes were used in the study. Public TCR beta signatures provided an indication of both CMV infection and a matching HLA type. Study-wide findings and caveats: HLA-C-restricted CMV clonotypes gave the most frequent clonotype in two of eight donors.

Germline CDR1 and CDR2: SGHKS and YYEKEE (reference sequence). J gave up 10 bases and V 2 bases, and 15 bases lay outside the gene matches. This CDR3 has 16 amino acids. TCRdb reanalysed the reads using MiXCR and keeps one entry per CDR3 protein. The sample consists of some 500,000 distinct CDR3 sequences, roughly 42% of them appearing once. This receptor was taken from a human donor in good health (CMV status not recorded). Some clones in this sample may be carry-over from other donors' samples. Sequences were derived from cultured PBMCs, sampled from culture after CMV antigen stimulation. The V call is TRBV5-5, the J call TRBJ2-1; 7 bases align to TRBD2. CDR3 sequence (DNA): TGTGCCAGCAGCTTACTTGGCGGGAGAGGAGGCGGCGAGCAGTTCTTC. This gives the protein CASSLLGGRGGGEQFF.